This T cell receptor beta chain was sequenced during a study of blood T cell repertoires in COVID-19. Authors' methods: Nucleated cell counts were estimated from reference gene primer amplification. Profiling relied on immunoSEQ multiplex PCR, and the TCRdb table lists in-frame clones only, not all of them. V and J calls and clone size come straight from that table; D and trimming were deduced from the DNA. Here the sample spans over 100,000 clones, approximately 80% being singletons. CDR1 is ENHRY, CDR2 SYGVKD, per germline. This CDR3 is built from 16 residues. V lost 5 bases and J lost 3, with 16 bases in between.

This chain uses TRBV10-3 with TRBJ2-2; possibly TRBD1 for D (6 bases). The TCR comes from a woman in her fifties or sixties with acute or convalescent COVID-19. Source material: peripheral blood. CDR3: CAISPGQSRDTGELFF. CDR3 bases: TGTGCCATCAGTCCAGGACAGTCCCGGGACACCGGGGAGCTGTTTTTT.